This T cell receptor beta chain was documented in a study of blood T cells in healthy people across ages. Study-level findings and limits: Higher diversity, along with more naive CD4+ cells, distinguished long-lived donors from aged donors.

PCR was performed a second time for about 6 to 12 cycles using a sample-barcoded 5' primer and a J-beta primer mix. MiXCR was run by TCRdb on the 5' RACE reads, yielding one entry per CDR3 protein. Found here are about 600,000 distinct CDR3 sequences, about 45% of them singletons; the top ten hold roughly 24%. V lost 4 bases, J lost 0 bases, and 10 bases lay in between. The CDR3 is 15 amino acids. CDR1 is KGHSH, CDR2 LQKENI, per germline. Of note for this clonotype: Its antigen is not known.

This chain uses TRBV18 with TRBJ2-4; D gene uncertain. The sample was blood. The clonotype comes from a man aged 80 or over in good health. The CDR3 DNA is TGTGCCAGCTCACAGGGAAGAAGAGCCAAAAACATTCAGTACTTC. This encodes CASSQGRRAKNIQYF.